This T cell receptor beta chain comes out of a study of blood T cell repertoires in COVID-19. The wider study: Material from acute and convalescent COVID-19 was sourced from the United States, Italy and Spain. PBMCs, B-cell-depleted T cells, or T cells provided the cDNA or gDNA that made up the material.

CDR1 and CDR2 from the germline V gene are SNHLY and FYNNEI. After removal of 5 bases from V and 16 bases from J, the junction contained 12 bases not matched to a gene. The CDR3 sequence is 13 residues long. In the authors' workflow: Reference gene primer amplification gave estimated nucleated cell counts. Assay: immunoSEQ multiplex PCR; the TCRdb copy retains only in-frame clones and omits some. That table is the source of V, J and clone size, and D and trimming were worked out from the DNA. Among roughly 120,000 clones listed, 90% were seen once. The clonotype originates from a middle-aged man with active COVID-19. The chain is built from TRBV2 and TRBJ2-1, with TRBD1 matching 9 bases. The specimen was peripheral blood. The CDR3 loop is CASSPGTGRLQFF. The CDR3 DNA reads as TGTGCCAGCAGTCCAGGGACAGGGAGGCTGCAATTCTTC. Based on the CDR3 plus reference TRBV2 and TRBJ2-1, the full variable domain is EPEVTQTPSHQVTQMGQEVILRCVPISNHLYFYWYRQILGQKVEFLVSFYNNEISEKSEIFDDQFSVERPDGSNFTLKIRSTKLEDSAMYFCASSPGTGRLQFFGPGTRLTVL.